This TCR beta chain was obtained from a study of OX40 agonist ivuxolimab in advanced cancers. V shed 1 base and J 10 bases; nucleotides not matched to a gene: 9. Germline V gene lookup returns CDR1 SGHDN and CDR2 FVKESK. The CDR3 is made up of 17 amino acids. Cycle 7 day 1, cycle 4 day 1, and baseline were the timepoints at which blood was sampled. Only one count was recorded for this clone. The data were produced by immunoSEQ multiplex PCR, yet TCRdb's version contains in-frame clones alone and is incomplete. The sample includes more than 60,000 clones, around 87% seen only once; the top ten take 5% to 6%.

This clonotype was sampled from an adult with an advanced solid tumor such as melanoma, head and neck, liver or kidney cancer. Sequences were derived from CD4+ or CD8+ T cells sorted from blood, sampled in a trial of the OX40 agonist ivuxolimab. The chain recombines TRBV14 with TRBJ2-1; 14 bases align to TRBD2. The chain's CDR3 is CASSQGLAGGQREEQFF. CDR3 in DNA: TGTGCCAGCAGCCAAGGACTAGCGGGGGGGCAAAGGGAGGAGCAGTTCTTC.